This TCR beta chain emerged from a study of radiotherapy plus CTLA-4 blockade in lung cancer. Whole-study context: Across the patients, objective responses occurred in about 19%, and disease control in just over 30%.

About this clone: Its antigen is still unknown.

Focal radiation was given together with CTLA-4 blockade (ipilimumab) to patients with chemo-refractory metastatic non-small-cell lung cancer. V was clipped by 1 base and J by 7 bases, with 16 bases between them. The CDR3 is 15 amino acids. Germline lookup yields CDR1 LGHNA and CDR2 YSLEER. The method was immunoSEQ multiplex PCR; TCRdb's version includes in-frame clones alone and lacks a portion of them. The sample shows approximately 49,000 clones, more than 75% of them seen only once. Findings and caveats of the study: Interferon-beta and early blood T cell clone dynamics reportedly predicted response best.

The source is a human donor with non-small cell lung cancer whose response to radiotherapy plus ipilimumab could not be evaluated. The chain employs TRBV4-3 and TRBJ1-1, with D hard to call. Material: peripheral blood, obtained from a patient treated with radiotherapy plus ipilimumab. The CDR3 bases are TGCGCCAGCAGCCAAGTAACCTACGTAGGAGGTGAAGCTTTCTTT. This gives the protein CASSQVTYVGGEAFF.